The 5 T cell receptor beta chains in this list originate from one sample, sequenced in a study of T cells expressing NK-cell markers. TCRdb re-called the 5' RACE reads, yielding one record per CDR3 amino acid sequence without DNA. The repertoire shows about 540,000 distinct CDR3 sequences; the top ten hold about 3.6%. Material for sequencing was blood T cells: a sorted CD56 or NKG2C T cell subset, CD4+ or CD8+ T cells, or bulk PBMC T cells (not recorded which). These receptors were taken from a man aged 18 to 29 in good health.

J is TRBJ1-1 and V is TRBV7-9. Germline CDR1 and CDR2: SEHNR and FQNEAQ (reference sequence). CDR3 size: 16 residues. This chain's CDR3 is CASSLGGGTSRPEAFF.

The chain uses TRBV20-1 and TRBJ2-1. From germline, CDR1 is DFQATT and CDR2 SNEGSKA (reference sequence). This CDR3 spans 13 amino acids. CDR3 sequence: CSARREPSNEQFF.

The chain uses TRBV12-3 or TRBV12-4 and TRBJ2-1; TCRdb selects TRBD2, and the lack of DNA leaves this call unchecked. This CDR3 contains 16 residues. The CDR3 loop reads CASSRTSREPYNEQFF.

The CDR3 sequence: CASSQEKRYNEQFF. This chain links TRBV4-3 with TRBJ2-1. Germline V lookup: CDR1 LGHNA, CDR2 YSLEER. The CDR3 has 14 residues.

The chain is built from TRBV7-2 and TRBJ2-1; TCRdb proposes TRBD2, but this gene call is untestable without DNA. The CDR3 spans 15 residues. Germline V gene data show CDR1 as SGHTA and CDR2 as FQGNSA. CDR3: CASSLELAIYNEQFF.